A selection of T cell receptor beta chains follows, all from one sample in a study of human T cells and chemical hapten exposure. TCRdb ran MiXCR on the RACE reads and lists one entry per CDR3 protein. Of 60,000 to 65,000 distinct CDR3 sequences in the sample, 11% are singletons; the top ten hold 2% to 3%. The sequencing used whole blood, collected in connection with sensitization to the hapten diphenylcyclopropenone (DPC). These receptors all come from a young woman with alopecia areata. Some clones in this sample may be carry-over from other donors' samples. CDR3s include the opening cysteine and the closing phenylalanine or tryptophan. The order of the fields is D gene, clone size, J gene, V gene, CDR3 protein, CDR3 DNA. A D gene is named only where the DNA matches it firmly. Clone size is shown for a subset of rows, as once, few, many or a class of expanded clone.

d_call: .; clone_size: many; j_call: TRBJ1-1; v_call: TRBV6-2/TRBV6-3; cdr3_aa: CASRRDSATEAFF; cdr3_nt: TGTGCCAGCAGACGCGACAGCGCCACTGAAGCTTTCTTT
d_call: TRBD2; clone_size: .; j_call: TRBJ2-1; v_call: TRBV7-9; cdr3_aa: CASSLGPVAGYNNEQFF; cdr3_nt: TGTGCCAGCAGCTTAGGTCCTGTAGCGGGGTATAACAATGAGCAGTTCTTC
d_call: .; clone_size: few; j_call: TRBJ1-5; v_call: TRBV12-3/TRBV12-4; cdr3_aa: CASSLSVYSNQPQHF; cdr3_nt: TGTGCCAGCAGTTTGTCCGTTTATAGCAATCAGCCCCAGCATTTT
d_call: .; clone_size: .; j_call: TRBJ1-1; v_call: TRBV15; cdr3_aa: CATSLWGAKGNTEAFF; cdr3_nt: TGTGCCACCAGCCTATGGGGGGCCAAAGGGAACACTGAAGCTTTCTTT
d_call: TRBD1; clone_size: few; j_call: TRBJ1-2; v_call: TRBV29-1; cdr3_aa: CSVELGQVYTF; cdr3_nt: TGCAGCGTTGAATTAGGACAGGTCTACACCTTC
d_call: .; clone_size: many; j_call: TRBJ1-1; v_call: TRBV5-4; cdr3_aa: CASSPNPNTEAFF; cdr3_nt: TGTGCCAGCAGCCCAAACCCGAACACTGAAGCTTTCTTT
d_call: TRBD1; clone_size: few; j_call: TRBJ1-1; v_call: TRBV5-1; cdr3_aa: CASSPQGIRTEAFF; cdr3_nt: TGCGCCAGCAGCCCACAGGGGATTCGGACTGAAGCTTTCTTT
d_call: .; clone_size: many; j_call: TRBJ1-2; v_call: TRBV15; cdr3_aa: CATKDTKEEGYTF; cdr3_nt: TGTGCCACCAAGGACACCAAAGAGGAAGGCTACACCTTC
d_call: .; clone_size: .; j_call: TRBJ1-5; v_call: TRBV19; cdr3_aa: CASSILQGGQPQHF; cdr3_nt: TGTGCCAGTAGTATCCTGCAGGGCGGTCAGCCCCAGCATTTT
d_call: TRBD2; clone_size: few; j_call: TRBJ2-7; v_call: TRBV5-1; cdr3_aa: CASNNLADPYEQYF; cdr3_nt: TGCGCCAGCAACAACCTAGCGGACCCCTACGAGCAGTACTTC
d_call: .; clone_size: few; j_call: TRBJ1-1; v_call: TRBV5-1; cdr3_aa: CASSLSGFTEAFF; cdr3_nt: TGCGCCAGCAGCTTGTCGGGCTTCACTGAAGCTTTCTTT
d_call: TRBD1; clone_size: many; j_call: TRBJ2-6; v_call: TRBV2; cdr3_aa: CASREGQGSSGANVLTF; cdr3_nt: TGTGCCAGCAGAGAGGGACAGGGCTCCTCTGGGGCCAACGTCCTGACTTTC
d_call: TRBD1; clone_size: many; j_call: TRBJ1-1; v_call: TRBV11-2; cdr3_aa: CASSGTGLTEAFF; cdr3_nt: TGTGCCAGCAGCGGGACAGGGCTAACTGAAGCTTTCTTT
d_call: TRBD2; clone_size: .; j_call: TRBJ2-1; v_call: TRBV12-5; cdr3_aa: CASALGAGGDEQFF; cdr3_nt: TGTGCTAGTGCCTTGGGGGCGGGGGGCGATGAGCAGTTCTTC
d_call: .; clone_size: many; j_call: TRBJ2-7; v_call: TRBV6-2/TRBV6-3; cdr3_aa: CASSLAGFYEQYF; cdr3_nt: TGTGCCAGCAGTTTGGCAGGGTTCTACGAGCAGTACTTC
d_call: TRBD2; clone_size: many; j_call: TRBJ2-5; v_call: TRBV4-1; cdr3_aa: CASSLGLANQETQYF; cdr3_nt: TGCGCCAGCAGCTTGGGACTAGCGAACCAAGAGACCCAGTACTTC
d_call: TRBD2; clone_size: few; j_call: TRBJ2-1; v_call: TRBV29-1; cdr3_aa: CSVLGTSGDLYNEQFF; cdr3_nt: TGCAGCGTTCTTGGGACTAGCGGGGACCTTTACAATGAGCAGTTCTTC
d_call: .; clone_size: .; j_call: TRBJ1-6; v_call: TRBV6-2/TRBV6-3; cdr3_aa: CASTLAGISPLHF; cdr3_nt: TGTGCCAGCACCTTAGCCGGAATTTCACCCCTCCACTTT
d_call: .; clone_size: many; j_call: TRBJ2-3; v_call: TRBV12-3/TRBV12-4; cdr3_aa: CASSLNSPDTQYF; cdr3_nt: TGTGCCAGCAGTTTAAACAGCCCAGATACGCAGTATTTT
d_call: TRBD1; clone_size: .; j_call: TRBJ2-3; v_call: TRBV2; cdr3_aa: CASRESTGVGTDTQYF; cdr3_nt: TGTGCCAGCAGGGAATCGACAGGGGTTGGCACAGATACGCAGTATTTT
d_call: .; clone_size: .; j_call: TRBJ1-5; v_call: TRBV5-6; cdr3_aa: CASSLGTLDQPQHF; cdr3_nt: TGTGCCAGCAGCTTAGGGACTTTGGATCAGCCCCAGCATTTT
d_call: .; clone_size: .; j_call: TRBJ1-6; v_call: TRBV20-1; cdr3_aa: CSAREEGRGMNSPLHF; cdr3_nt: TGCAGTGCTAGAGAAGAGGGCAGGGGCATGAATTCACCCCTCCACTTT
d_call: TRBD1; clone_size: few; j_call: TRBJ1-1; v_call: TRBV5-1; cdr3_aa: CASSHRDRGHTEAFF; cdr3_nt: TGCGCCAGCAGCCACCGGGACAGGGGGCACACTGAAGCTTTCTTT